This record concerns one T cell receptor (beta chain) sequence. Produced via immunoSEQ multiplex PCR; TCRdb's table is partial and in-frame only. The data contain some 300,000 clones, approximately 90% of them singletons. This entry comes from a study of blood T cell repertoires in COVID-19. Background on the study: Recovered status in Cohort 3 required two negative PCRs, clearance, or symptom resolution. PBMCs, B-cell-depleted T cells, or T cells provided the cDNA or gDNA that made up the material.

From germline, CDR1 is SQVTM and CDR2 ANQGSEA. This CDR3 has 13 amino acids. The germline V and J ends were trimmed by 8 bases and 2 bases, with 13 bases remaining between them. Sequenced sample: PBMCs or T cells enriched from blood (not recorded which). The TCR comes from a woman aged 55-75 years in a cohort exposed to, infected with or recovered from COVID-19 (not recorded which). This sequence joins TRBV29-1 and TRBJ1-3, with no clear D. CDR3 protein: CSQEDLAGNTIYF. CDR3 nucleotides: TGCAGCCAGGAAGACCTCGCTGGAAACACCATATATTTT.